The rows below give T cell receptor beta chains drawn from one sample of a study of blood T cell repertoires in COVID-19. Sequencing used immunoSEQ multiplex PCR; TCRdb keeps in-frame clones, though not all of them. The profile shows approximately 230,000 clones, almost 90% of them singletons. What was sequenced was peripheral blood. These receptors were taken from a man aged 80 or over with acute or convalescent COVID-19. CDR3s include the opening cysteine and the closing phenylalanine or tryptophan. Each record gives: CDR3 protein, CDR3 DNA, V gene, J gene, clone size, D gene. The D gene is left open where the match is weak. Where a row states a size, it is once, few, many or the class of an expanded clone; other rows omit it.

CDR3: CASSLGLGQSYEQYF; DNA: TGTGCCAGCAGCTTAGGTCTGGGACAGTCCTACGAGCAGTACTTC; V: TRBV11-3; J: TRBJ2-7; size: -; D: TRBD1
CDR3: CASSIGGSQNTEAFF; DNA: TGTGCCAGTAGTATAGGGGGCAGCCAGAACACTGAAGCTTTCTTT; V: TRBV19; J: TRBJ1-1; size: few; D: -
CDR3: CASSSRQEGYTF; DNA: TGTGCCAGCAGCTCAAGACAGGAGGGCTACACCTTC; V: TRBV7-9; J: TRBJ1-2; size: -; D: -
CDR3: CASSYVFGGQVEQYF; DNA: TGTGCCAGCAGTTACGTCTTTGGTGGTCAGGTGGAGCAGTACTTC; V: TRBV6-6; J: TRBJ2-7; size: -; D: -
CDR3: CASTSNTEAFF; DNA: TGTGCCAGCACCTCTAACACTGAAGCTTTCTTT; V: TRBV3-1/TRBV3-2; J: TRBJ1-1; size: -; D: -
CDR3: CASSIYGGSSGANVLTF; DNA: TGTGCCAGTAGTATCTATGGGGGGAGCTCTGGGGCCAACGTCCTGACTTTC; V: TRBV19; J: TRBJ2-6; size: -; D: -
CDR3: CASSFPDRVNTGELFF; DNA: TGTGCCAGCAGCTTCCCGGACAGGGTGAACACCGGGGAGCTGTTTTTT; V: TRBV5-5; J: TRBJ2-2; size: -; D: TRBD1
CDR3: CASSLDSRRSNQPQHF; DNA: TGTGCCAGCAGTTTAGACAGTCGAAGAAGCAATCAGCCCCAGCATTTT; V: TRBV28; J: TRBJ1-5; size: -; D: -
CDR3: CASSFLRNNSPLHF; DNA: TGTGCCAGCAGCTTTCTCAGGAATAATTCACCCCTCCACTTT; V: TRBV7-2; J: TRBJ1-6; size: -; D: -
CDR3: CASSSTGSNYNEQFF; DNA: TGCGCCAGCAGCTCGACAGGGTCCAACTACAATGAGCAGTTCTTC; V: TRBV5-1; J: TRBJ2-1; size: -; D: TRBD1
CDR3: CASSYSTASLEEQYF; DNA: TGTGCCAGCAGTTACTCGACGGCTAGCCTTGAGGAGCAGTACTTC; V: TRBV6-6; J: TRBJ2-7; size: -; D: -
CDR3: CASSRSWNSPLHF; DNA: TGTGCCAGCAGCCGGAGTTGGAATTCACCCCTCCACTTT; V: TRBV27; J: TRBJ1-6; size: -; D: -
CDR3: CAISPSNSADGYTF; DNA: TGTGCCATCAGCCCGTCTAACTCCGCGGATGGCTACACCTTC; V: TRBV10-3; J: TRBJ1-2; size: -; D: -
CDR3: CASTFQGAEAFF; DNA: TGTGCCAGCACCTTCCAGGGGGCTGAAGCTTTCTTT; V: TRBV28; J: TRBJ1-1; size: -; D: TRBD1
CDR3: CASSLTFGRVAGELFF; DNA: TGTGCCAGCAGCTTAACCTTCGGCAGGGTGGCTGGGGAGCTGTTTTTT; V: TRBV28; J: TRBJ2-2; size: -; D: -
CDR3: CASSFRGEGTDTQYF; DNA: TGTGCCAGCAGCTTTCGAGGGGAGGGGACAGATACGCAGTATTTT; V: TRBV5-8; J: TRBJ2-3; size: -; D: TRBD2
CDR3: CASSFNVRVNQPQHF; DNA: TGTGCCAGCAGTTTCAACGTCAGGGTAAACCAGCCCCAGCATTTT; V: TRBV28; J: TRBJ1-5; size: -; D: -
CDR3: CATSRPSARGSYEQYF; DNA: TGTGCCACCAGCAGACCATCTGCTCGCGGGAGTTACGAGCAGTACTTC; V: TRBV15; J: TRBJ2-7; size: -; D: TRBD2
CDR3: CASSLYGTANEKLFF; DNA: TGCGCCAGCAGCTTGTACGGGACAGCTAATGAAAAACTGTTTTTT; V: TRBV5-1; J: TRBJ1-4; size: -; D: TRBD1
CDR3: CATSRDRGNYGYTF; DNA: TGTGCCACCAGCAGAGATCGAGGGAACTATGGCTACACCTTC; V: TRBV15; J: TRBJ1-2; size: -; D: -
CDR3: CASSLDRGRETQYF; DNA: TGTGCCAGCAGCTTGGACAGGGGGCGGGAGACCCAGTACTTC; V: TRBV7-2; J: TRBJ2-5; size: -; D: TRBD1
CDR3: CASSELAENTDTQYF; DNA: TGTGCCAGCAGCGAACTAGCGGAGAACACAGATACGCAGTATTTT; V: TRBV9; J: TRBJ2-3; size: -; D: TRBD2
CDR3: CASSFSGDQSNSPLHF; DNA: TGTGCCAGCAGTTTCTCGGGGGATCAGAGTAATTCACCCCTCCACTTT; V: TRBV27; J: TRBJ1-6; size: -; D: -
CDR3: CAISESNRNTEAFF; DNA: TGTGCCATCAGTGAGTCGAACAGGAACACTGAAGCTTTCTTT; V: TRBV10-3; J: TRBJ1-1; size: -; D: -
CDR3: CASSDSALAGYEQFF; DNA: TGTGCCAGCAGTGACAGCGCACTAGCGGGGTATGAGCAGTTCTTC; V: TRBV6-2/TRBV6-3; J: TRBJ2-1; size: once; D: TRBD2
CDR3: CASSPKADMNTEAFF; DNA: TGTGCCAGCTCACCAAAGGCAGACATGAACACTGAAGCTTTCTTT; V: TRBV18; J: TRBJ1-1; size: -; D: -
CDR3: CASGPGQDVRSGNTIYF; DNA: TGTGCTAGTGGTCCTGGACAGGACGTCCGCTCTGGAAACACCATATATTTT; V: TRBV12-5; J: TRBJ1-3; size: -; D: TRBD1
CDR3: CASSLNRNSPLHF; DNA: TGTGCCAGCAGTTTGAACAGAAATTCACCCCTCCACTTT; V: TRBV27; J: TRBJ1-6; size: -; D: -
CDR3: CASSVAAAGGPYNEQFF; DNA: TGTGCCAGCAGCGTAGCCGCGGCGGGGGGACCTTACAATGAGCAGTTCTTC; V: TRBV9; J: TRBJ2-1; size: -; D: TRBD2
CDR3: CASSLRQHNEKLFF; DNA: TGTGCCAGCAGCTTGAGACAGCATAATGAAAAACTGTTTTTT; V: TRBV5-6; J: TRBJ1-4; size: once; D: -
CDR3: CASSAGTAWSSYEQYF; DNA: TGTGCCAGCAGCGCCGGGACAGCTTGGAGCTCCTACGAGCAGTACTTC; V: TRBV7-2; J: TRBJ2-7; size: few; D: TRBD1
CDR3: CASSRLAGQETQYF; DNA: TGTGCCAGCAGTCGACTAGCGGGGCAAGAGACCCAGTACTTC; V: TRBV27; J: TRBJ2-5; size: -; D: TRBD2
CDR3: CASRPPRAYNSPLHF; DNA: TGTGCCAGCAGACCACCCAGGGCCTATAATTCACCCCTCCACTTT; V: TRBV28; J: TRBJ1-6; size: -; D: -
CDR3: CATRGRASGRFGDEQYF; DNA: TGTGCCACCAGGGGGCGGGCTAGCGGGAGGTTCGGTGACGAGCAGTACTTC; V: TRBV24-1; J: TRBJ2-7; size: -; D: TRBD2
CDR3: CASSGRSIPVEQYF; DNA: TGTGCCAGCAGCGGTCGTAGTATTCCCGTCGAGCAGTACTTC; V: TRBV14; J: TRBJ2-7; size: -; D: -
CDR3: CASSLFGLEETQYF; DNA: TGCGCCAGCAGCTTGTTTGGACTAGAAGAGACCCAGTACTTC; V: TRBV5-1; J: TRBJ2-5; size: -; D: TRBD2
CDR3: CASSLDPGLPYGYTF; DNA: TGTGCCAGCAGCTTAGATCCTGGGCTTCCTTATGGCTACACCTTC; V: TRBV7-9; J: TRBJ1-2; size: -; D: -
CDR3: CASSELAGWLNEQFF; DNA: TGTGCCAGCAGCGAACTAGCGGGATGGTTGAATGAGCAGTTCTTC; V: TRBV2; J: TRBJ2-1; size: -; D: TRBD2
CDR3: CASRPGEVKRIQYF; DNA: TGTGCCAGCAGGCCCGGTGAAGTGAAACGCATTCAGTACTTC; V: TRBV6-6; J: TRBJ2-4; size: -; D: -
CDR3: CASSGLSSSNQPQHF; DNA: TGTGCCAGCAGCGGCCTGTCTTCTAGCAATCAGCCCCAGCATTTT; V: TRBV5-5; J: TRBJ1-5; size: -; D: -